The source of this T cell receptor beta chain is a study of T cells in Graves' hyperthyroidism and ophthalmopathy. This clonotype was observed once. A single base separates this from a much larger clone, so it may be a read error. RNA transcripts gave rise to amplified TCR beta CDR3 regions. The HTBI primer set served for first-round RT-PCR of the TCR CDR3. From the multiplex PCR reads, TCRdb called clonotypes with MiXCR, one entry per CDR3 protein. The profile shows about 720,000 distinct CDR3 sequences, about 17% of them singletons. The CDR3 has 13 amino acids. V was cut by 11 bases and J by 6 bases, with 17 bases left in between. Germline assignment: CDR1 MNHNS and CDR2 SASEGT.

The TCR sequence derives from a woman in her forties or fifties with Graves' hyperthyroidism that later progressed to Graves' ophthalmopathy. Specimen: blood. V usage is TRBV6-1 and J usage is TRBJ1-5; weak D call: TRBD1 (5 bases). CDR3 DNA sequence: TGTGCCTGCCGGAGTCTCGGGGGTCAGCCCCAGCATTTT. It is translated as CACRSLGGQPQHF.